This T cell receptor (beta chain) was observed in a study of T-cell memory formation after mild COVID-19. V shed 6 bases and J shed 3 bases, with 12 bases lying between them. The CDR3 is 13 amino acids. The germline gives CDR1 LNHDA, CDR2 SQIVND (reference sequence). TCRdb itself ran the 5' RACE reads through MiXCR, one entry per CDR3 protein. The sample records roughly 450,000 distinct CDR3 sequences, 15% to 20% being singletons. The sequenced sample consisted of PBMCs or a T cell subset sorted from them (not recorded which). The sequence derives from an adult woman who had mild COVID-19 (a few samples of this study predate the infection). Cell type and time point are not known. V gene TRBV19 combines with J gene TRBJ2-7; D is perhaps TRBD1 or TRBD2 (6 bases each). The DNA for the CDR3 is TGTGCCAGTAGCACGGGGGCGGACTACGAGCAGTACTTC. Its translation is CASSTGADYEQYF.